The present T cell receptor beta chain was sequenced within a study of T cell responses to AZD1222 COVID-19 vaccine. Overall study results and limits: Across spike, vaccine-associated CD4 TCRs were found, dominant at 160-218 and 743-854. Following two doses of AZD1222, Spike-specific TCR breadth and depth rose.

About this clone itself: Its antigen is currently unknown.

Germline-derived CDR1 and CDR2 are MNHEY and SVGEGT. The CDR3 has 16 amino acids. V lost 0 bases and J lost 2; bases outside the gene matches: 7. Data came from immunoSEQ multiplex PCR; TCRdb stores just in-frame clones and leaves some out. The data show about 170,000 clones, around 88% seen once. This sample comprised peripheral blood, obtained 28 days after the second AZD1222 dose. This receptor was taken from an adult who received the AZD1222 COVID-19 vaccine. This rearrangement joins TRBV6-2 or TRBV6-3 to TRBJ2-7; TRBD2 matches at 7 bases. The CDR3 nucleotides read TGTGCCAGCAGTTACTCGAGGCGGGGGATTCCCTACGAGCAGTACTTC. Protein product: CASSYSRRGIPYEQYF.